This entry lists 32 T cell receptor beta chains sequenced from one sample in a study of PD-1 blockade in classical Hodgkin lymphoma. The method was immunoSEQ multiplex PCR; TCRdb's version includes in-frame clones alone and lacks a portion of them. The table includes roughly 30,000 clones, approximately 90% detected once. Time point noted: newly diagnosed, previously untreated cHL patient sample. Researchers report purifying CD4+ T cells from thawed PBMCs by magnetic negative selection. Sequences were obtained from CD4+ T cells from blood. The receptor set was obtained from a human donor with classical Hodgkin lymphoma.

In its sample, this clone was seen once. The gene calls are TRBV27 and TRBJ2-1, with 11 nucleotides matching TRBD2. V gave up 8 bases and J gave up 4 bases; unmatched junction bases: 10. Germline V lookup: CDR1 MNHEY, CDR2 SMNVEV (reference sequence). This CDR3 contains 16 residues. CDR3 sequence: CASAYTGTSGYNEQFF. DNA for the CDR3: TGTGCCAGCGCATACACCGGGACTAGCGGTTACAATGAGCAGTTCTTC.

The chain couples TRBV15 to TRBJ1-2; no firm D call. The germline CDR1 and CDR2 sequences are LNHNV and YYDKDF (reference sequence). The V end lost 0 bases, the J end lost 2 bases, and 13 bases lay between the germline ends. The CDR3 runs 16 residues. The CDR3 DNA sequence: TGTGCCACCAGCAGAGACACATCAGTGGTCAACTATGGCTACACCTTC. Residues: CATSRDTSVVNYGYTF.

This chain joins TRBV7-9 and TRBJ1-1; tentatively, D is TRBD1 (5 bases). The V end lost 2 bases, the J end lost 10 bases, and 14 bases lay between the germline ends. The germline gives CDR1 SEHNR, CDR2 FQNEAQ (reference sequence). The CDR3 spans 13 residues. CDR3 nucleotide sequence: TGTGCCAGCAGCTTAAGTGGCTATGACAGAGCTTTCTTT. Translation gives CASSLSGYDRAFF.

The rearrangement uses TRBV4-2 and TRBJ2-1, with 13 positions matching TRBD2. The length of the CDR3 is 15 residues. Germline loops: CDR1 LGHNA, CDR2 YNFKEQ. V dropped 4 bases and J dropped 7; count of bases not matched to a gene: 4. The chain's CDR3 is CASSPWGLAGNEQFF. Written as DNA, the CDR3 is TGTGCCAGCAGCCCCTGGGGACTAGCGGGGAATGAGCAGTTCTTC.

The chain employs TRBV7-3 and TRBJ2-3, with D perhaps TRBD2 (6 bases). CDR1 is SGHTA and CDR2 is FQGTGA in the germline V gene. The CDR3 consists of 15 residues. The V and J ends lost 5 bases and 0 bases respectively, with 12 bases between them. DNA for the CDR3: TGTGCCAGCAGCCGTAGCGGAAGGAGCACAGATACGCAGTATTTT. This translates into CASSRSGRSTDTQYF. The variable domain in full, completed from reference TRBV7-3 and TRBJ2-3, reads GAGVSQTPSNKVTEKGKYVELRCDPISGHTALYWYRQSLGQGPEFLIYFQGTGAADDSGLPNDRFFAVRPEGSVSTLKIQRTERGDSAVYLCASSRSGRSTDTQYFGPGTRLTVL.

This chain joins TRBV4-1 and TRBJ1-1; no clear D gene. Between the trimmed V and J ends, which lost 1 base and 6 bases, there was a span of 18 bases. There are 16 residues in the CDR3. Germline V CDR1 and CDR2: MGHRA, YSYEKL. CDR3 in DNA: TGCGCCAGCAGCCAAGGAACTTCCGTCCGGGTGGCTGAAGCTTTCTTT. This sequence encodes CASSQGTSVRVAEAFF.

This clone was seen only a few times. V is TRBV6-1 and J is TRBJ2-7; D might be TRBD1 (6 bases). V was trimmed by 7 bases and J by 4 bases, leaving 14 bases between them. Germline V gene data show CDR1 as MNHNS and CDR2 as SASEGT. This CDR3 region has 13 residues. CDR3 region: CASNNRAMYEQYF. In DNA, the CDR3 is TGTGCCAGCAATAACAGGGCGATGTACGAGCAGTACTTC.

The chain employs TRBV7-2 and TRBJ1-1; D is undetermined. The CDR3 is made up of 13 amino acids. V lost 6 bases and J 0 bases, leaving 8 bases between the germline ends. The germline CDR1 and CDR2 sequences are SGHTA and FQGNSA. The chain's CDR3 is CASRRGMNTEAFF. CDR3 DNA sequence: TGTGCCAGCAGACGCGGTATGAACACTGAAGCTTTCTTT.

This sequence joins TRBV7-2 and TRBJ2-7, with a tentative D call TRBD1 (5 bases). CDR1 SGHTA and CDR2 FQGNSA come from the germline V gene. V was cut by 5 bases and J by 3 bases, with 14 bases left in between. The CDR3 is 14 amino acids. The CDR3 bases are TGTGCCAGCAGCCCCGGAAGGCAGGGCTACGAGCAGTACTTC. This gives the protein CASSPGRQGYEQYF. The whole variable domain, filled in from reference TRBV7-2 and TRBJ2-7, reads GAGVSQSPSNKVTEKGKDVELRCDPISGHTALYWYRQSLGQGLEFLIYFQGNSAPDKSGLPSDRFSAERTGGSVSTLTIQRTQQEDSAVYLCASSPGRQGYEQYFGPGTRLTVT.

This sequence joins TRBV27 and TRBJ1-4; D gene ambiguous. Germline V gene data show CDR1 as MNHEY and CDR2 as SMNVEV (reference sequence). V dropped 2 bases and J dropped 0 bases, with 7 bases sitting between them. This CDR3 is 15 amino acids long. The CDR3 reads CASSLGVATNEKLFF. CDR3 bases: TGTGCCAGCAGTTTAGGAGTTGCAACTAATGAAAAACTGTTTTTT.

Only one count was recorded for this clone. V and J are TRBV7-2 and TRBJ1-2; maybe TRBD1 (5 bases). Trimming pared 1 base from V and 6 bases from J, leaving 12 bases between. The CDR3 runs to 14 residues. CDR1 and CDR2 from the germline V gene are SGHTA and FQGNSA. CDR3 in amino acids: CASSLGPGPHGYTF. As DNA, the CDR3 is TGTGCCAGCAGCTTAGGTCCAGGGCCCCATGGCTACACCTTC.

This rearrangement joins TRBV6-5 to TRBJ1-3; D gene unclear. V was cut by 2 bases and J by 4 bases, with 15 bases left in between. Germline CDR1 reads MNHEY; CDR2 reads SVGAGI. The CDR3 has 16 amino acids. Written as DNA, the CDR3 is TGTGCCAGCAGTTACGAGGGAGGTCTTGCGGGAAACACCATATATTTT. Its translation is CASSYEGGLAGNTIYF.

The chain recombines TRBV9 with TRBJ2-6; D ambiguous. Trimming stripped 3 bases from V and 8 bases from J, with 30 bases between. Germline values: CDR1 SGDLS, CDR2 YYNGEE. This CDR3 region has 20 residues. CDR3 DNA sequence: TGTGCCAGCAGCGCACAATACGCAGGCCTGGCCCCTCGGATCCCCAACGTCCTGACTTTC. Its translation is CASSAQYAGLAPRIPNVLTF.

This clone was detected once. The chain joins TRBV2 to TRBJ1-5, with no clear D. Germline V lookup: CDR1 SNHLY, CDR2 FYNNEI. The CDR3 loop spans 15 amino acids. The V gene lost 3 bases and the J gene lost 7 bases, with 16 bases spanning the gap. CDR3 protein: CASSDRSVPGQPQHF. The CDR3 nucleotides read TGTGCCAGCAGTGATCGGTCTGTTCCTGGGCAGCCCCAGCATTTT.

This chain connects TRBV9 to TRBJ1-5; D gene ambiguous. Germline-derived CDR1 and CDR2 are SGDLS and YYNGEE. The CDR3 runs to 13 residues. The V gene lost 2 bases and the J gene lost 11 bases, with 14 bases spanning the gap. CDR3 loop: CASSVGPDGAQHF. The CDR3 DNA is TGTGCCAGCAGCGTGGGCCCTGACGGGGCCCAGCATTTT.

The chain links TRBV9 to TRBJ1-2; the D gene is possibly TRBD1 (5 bases). V was pared by 2 bases and J by 8 bases, with 16 bases between. The V gene's germline CDR1 is SGDLS and CDR2 YYNGEE. The CDR3 consists of 14 residues. The CDR3 DNA follows: TGTGCCAGCAGCGTCGGCCCCTCAGGGTGGGGCTACACCTTC. Amino acid sequence: CASSVGPSGWGYTF.

CDR3 region: CSVGPLIGRNTEAFF. The CDR3, as DNA: TGCAGCGTTGGCCCGTTAATTGGACGGAACACTGAAGCTTTCTTT. V gene TRBV29-1 combines with J gene TRBJ1-1; D ambiguous. The CDR3 is 15 residues long. Trimming pared 4 bases from V and 1 base from J, leaving 16 bases between. Germline lookup yields CDR1 SQVTM and CDR2 ANQGSEA. The variable domain in full, with the rest retrieved from reference TRBV29-1 and TRBJ1-1, is SAVISQKPSRDICQRGTSLTIQCQVDSQVTMMFWYRQQPGQSLTLIATANQGSEATYESGFVIDKFPISRPNLTFSTLTVSNMSPEDSSIYLCSVGPLIGRNTEAFFGQGTRLTVV.

The rearrangement joins TRBV9 to TRBJ2-1; 13 bases map to TRBD2. Germline V gene sequence: CDR1 SGDLS, CDR2 YYNGEE. The CDR3 runs to 17 residues. V trimming: 0 bases; J trimming: 10 bases; junction bases outside the gene matches: 10. CDR3 sequence (DNA): TGTGCCAGCAGCGTAGGAGGGCGGACTAGCGGGAGATCCGAGCAGTTCTTC. This encodes CASSVGGRTSGRSEQFF.

V is TRBV28 and J is TRBJ1-1, with D possibly matching TRBD1 (5 bases). The CDR3 has 12 amino acids. V was shortened by 2 bases and J by 10 bases, with 11 bases between the two germline ends. Germline assignment: CDR1 MDHEN and CDR2 SYDVKM. CDR3 nucleotides: TGTGCCAGCAGTTTAGGGGGGTTCGGAGCTTTCTTT. As protein: CASSLGGFGAFF.

V is TRBV7-2 and J is TRBJ1-2, with D maybe TRBD1 (5 bases). Trimming took off 4 bases at V and 2 bases at J, with 14 bases between the two ends. Germline CDR1 is SGHTA and CDR2 is FQGNSA. The CDR3 totals 15 residues. The chain's CDR3 is CASSYLPTENYGYTF. CDR3 in DNA: TGTGCCAGCAGCTACCTCCCGACAGAGAACTATGGCTACACCTTC. The variable domain in full, completed from reference TRBV7-2 and TRBJ1-2, reads GAGVSQSPSNKVTEKGKDVELRCDPISGHTALYWYRQSLGQGLEFLIYFQGNSAPDKSGLPSDRFSAERTGGSVSTLTIQRTQQEDSAVYLCASSYLPTENYGYTFGSGTRLTVV.

This clone was detected only once. The chain uses TRBV18 and TRBJ2-5; no clear D gene. The J call may be mistaken, given a closer DNA end match to TRBJ2-7. CDR1 and CDR2 from the germline V gene are KGHSH and LQKENI. The CDR3 covers 13 residues. For the CDR3, the DNA is TGTGCCAGCTCACCTACACGAGATTACGAGCAGTACTTC. Translating gives CASSPTRDYEQYF.

V gene TRBV5-6 combines with J gene TRBJ2-5; 16 positions match TRBD2. The CDR3 totals 16 residues. Trimming cost V 4 bases and J 9 bases; bases outside gene matches: 9. Germline V gives CDR1 SGHDT, CDR2 YYEEEE. CDR3 DNA: TGTGCCAGCAGCCCCTTAGGGGGGACTAGCGGGAGGGCCCAGTACTTC. Protein product: CASSPLGGTSGRAQYF.

The chain combines TRBV30 with TRBJ1-3, with 7 bases matching TRBD1. Germline trimming cut 5 bases from V and 4 bases from J; bases unmatched to any gene: 2. This CDR3 has 12 amino acids. Germline CDR1 and CDR2: GTSNPN and SVGIG (reference sequence). Here the CDR3 reads CAWETGGNTIYF. The CDR3 bases are TGTGCCTGGGAGACAGGGGGAAACACCATATATTTT.

The chain carries TRBV7-2 and TRBJ2-7; no definite D call. The V gene's germline CDR1 is SGHTA and CDR2 FQGNSA. The CDR3 spans 14 residues. The V end was cut by 6 bases, the J end by 0 bases, with 12 bases between. The CDR3 spells CASSPPGLSYEQYF. In DNA, the CDR3 is TGTGCCAGCAGTCCTCCGGGCCTCTCCTACGAGCAGTACTTC.

This chain uses TRBV7-6 with TRBJ2-7; a possible D gene is TRBD2 (5 bases). CDR1 is SGHVS and CDR2 is FNYEAQ in the germline V gene. Trimming removed 5 bases at V and 3 bases at J, with 17 bases between. This CDR3 is 15 amino acids long. The CDR3 region has the DNA TGTGCCAGCAGCCCGGGAATGTCGAAGGGCTACGAGCAGTACTTC. Translation gives CASSPGMSKGYEQYF.

The chain is built from TRBV9 and TRBJ1-1; D may be TRBD1 (5 bases). This CDR3 comprises 16 residues. V shed 2 bases and J shed 5 bases, with 19 bases lying between them. CDR1 and CDR2 (germline): SGDLS, YYNGEE. The CDR3 here is CASSVSPTGWGTEAFF. CDR3 sequence (DNA): TGTGCCAGCAGCGTTTCTCCTACGGGGTGGGGGACTGAAGCTTTCTTT.

The CDR3 loop is CASSESGKVTTLSGANVLTF. In nucleotides, the CDR3 is TGCGCCAGCAGTGAGTCGGGAAAGGTAACGACCCTCTCTGGGGCCAACGTCCTGACTTTC. The chain carries TRBV10-2 and TRBJ2-6; D unresolved. The CDR3 length is 20 residues. V was shortened by 0 bases and J by 0 bases, with 18 bases between the two germline ends. The germline CDR1 and CDR2 sequences are WSHSY and SAAADI.

This clone was recorded only once. The V call is TRBV7-9, the J call TRBJ1-5, with 9 bases lining up with TRBD1. CDR1 and CDR2 (germline): SEHNR, FQNEAQ (reference sequence). The CDR3 is made up of 16 amino acids. Trimming at V came to 3 bases and at J to 6 bases, leaving 9 bases not matched to a gene. CDR3 sequence (DNA): TGTGCCAGCAGCTTGCATACAGGGGGCTTGGGTCAGCCCCAGCATTTT. Amino acid sequence: CASSLHTGGLGQPQHF.

The CDR3 bases are TGTGCCAGCAGTGTGGGGACGGTCAACTATGGCTACACCTTC. As protein: CASSVGTVNYGYTF. The chain joins TRBV2 to TRBJ1-2, with D possibly matching TRBD1 (5 bases). V dropped 4 bases and J dropped 2 bases, with 11 bases sitting between them. This CDR3 contains 14 residues. CDR1 is SNHLY, CDR2 FYNNEI, per germline.

The chain employs TRBV30 and TRBJ2-1; 8 bases fit TRBD2. The CDR3 loop spans 13 amino acids. Trimming cost V 0 bases and J 10 bases; bases outside gene matches: 5. The germline CDR1 and CDR2 sequences are GTSNPN and SVGIG (reference sequence). CDR3 in amino acids: CAWSVRGGGEQFF. CDR3 in DNA: TGTGCCTGGAGTGTCCGGGGGGGTGGCGAGCAGTTCTTC.

V and J are TRBV7-2 and TRBJ1-1; perhaps TRBD1 as D (5 bases). This CDR3 comprises 14 residues. Germline CDR1 reads SGHTA; CDR2 reads FQGNSA. Trimming took 4 bases from V and 0 from J, leaving 9 bases between them. CDR3: CASSSGTLNTEAFF. For the CDR3, the DNA is TGTGCCAGCAGCTCGGGGACTTTGAACACTGAAGCTTTCTTT.

V usage is TRBV5-1 and J usage is TRBJ2-5, with D possibly being TRBD1 or TRBD2 (5 bases each). From germline, CDR1 is SGHRS and CDR2 YFSETQ. This CDR3 region has 15 residues. Trimming took off 4 bases at V and 4 bases at J, with 17 bases between the two ends. Here the CDR3 reads CASSPDVGARETQYF. As DNA, the CDR3 is TGCGCCAGCAGCCCCGATGTCGGGGCTAGAGAGACCCAGTACTTC.